The entry below gives a single T cell receptor (beta chain) sequence along with its context. These data are taken from a study of shared clonotypes between healthy human individuals. As for the study in general: Two women and a few men aged 18 to 49 served as donors. Per-donor plates numbered three CD4 naive, three CD4 memory, two CD8 naive and one CD8 memory.

V dropped 0 bases and J dropped 4 bases, with 13 bases sitting between them. The CDR3 is made up of 16 amino acids. CDR1 SGHNT and CDR2 YYREEE come from the germline V gene (reference sequence). Sequenced by immunoSEQ multiplex PCR; TCRdb stores in-frame clones only, minus some. The table includes 2,500,000 or so clones, 93% detected once. The TCR sequence derives from a man in his late teens or twenties in good health. Some clones in this sample may be carry-over from other donors' samples. The V call is TRBV5-4, the J call TRBJ1-4; D may be TRBD1 (6 bases). The source material was naive CD4+ T cells from PBMCs. Subset given: CD45RA+ positively selected. This CDR3 is CASSLGGTSGNEKLFF. CDR3 nucleotide sequence: TGTGCCAGCAGCTTGGGGGGGACATCGGGTAATGAAAAACTGTTTTTT.